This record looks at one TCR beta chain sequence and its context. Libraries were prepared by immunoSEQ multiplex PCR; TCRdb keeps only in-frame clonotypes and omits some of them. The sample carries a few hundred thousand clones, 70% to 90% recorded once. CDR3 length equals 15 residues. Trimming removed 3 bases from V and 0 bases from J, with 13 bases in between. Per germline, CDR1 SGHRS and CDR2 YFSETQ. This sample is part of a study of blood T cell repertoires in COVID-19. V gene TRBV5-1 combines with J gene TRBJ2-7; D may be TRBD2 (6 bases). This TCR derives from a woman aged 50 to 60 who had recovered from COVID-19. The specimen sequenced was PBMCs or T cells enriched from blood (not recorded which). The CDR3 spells CASSSPDGSSYEQYF. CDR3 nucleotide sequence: TGCGCCAGCAGCTCCCCGGACGGGAGCTCCTACGAGCAGTACTTC. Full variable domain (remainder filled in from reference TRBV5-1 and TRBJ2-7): KAGVTQTPRYLIKTRGQQVTLSCSPISGHRSVSWYQQTPGQGLQFLFEYFSETQRNKGNFPGRFSGRQFSNSRSEMNVSTLELGDSALYLCASSSPDGSSYEQYFGPGTRLTVT.